These 8 T cell receptor beta chains were all obtained from the same sample, sequenced in a study of vaccination and CD4 T cells after COVID-19. Sequencing of the DNA from cultured CD4+ T cells was carried out with the Oncomine TCR Beta short-read assay. TCRdb passed the PCR reads through MiXCR, listing each CDR3 protein once. The repertoire holds about 15,000 distinct CDR3 sequences, with about three quarters as singletons. The treatment: roughly 10-day PBMC culture with coronavirus spike peptide pools or control peptides (ViraFEST assay). No cognate antigen is known for these TCRs. The sequenced material came from CD4+ T cells from blood, cultured in vitro. Receptors were obtained from a human donor who had recovered from COVID-19.

The chain links TRBV6-1 to TRBJ1-5; no clear D. This CDR3 is 15 amino acids long. Germline V CDR1 and CDR2: MNHNS, SASEGT. Trimming shortened V by 6 bases and J by 2 bases, and 14 bases separated the two germline ends. This CDR3 is CASRGRRVGNQPQHF. The CDR3 nucleotides are TGTGCCAGCAGGGGAAGAAGGGTGGGCAATCAGCCCCAGCATTTT.

The chain is built from TRBV20-1 and TRBJ1-1; D is ambiguous. Germline V gives CDR1 DFQATT, CDR2 SNEGSKA (reference sequence). CDR3 length: 11 amino acids. The V and J ends lost 1 base and 6 bases respectively, with 6 bases between them. The CDR3 DNA sequence: TGCAGTGCTAGAGCGGGGTCTGAAGCTTTCTTT. It encodes CSARAGSEAFF.

The chain employs TRBV7-9 and TRBJ1-2, with TRBD1 as a possible D gene (5 bases). The V end lost 2 bases, the J end lost 4 bases, and 26 bases lay between the germline ends. This CDR3 spans 19 amino acids. The V gene's germline CDR1 is SEHNR and CDR2 FQNEAQ (reference sequence). The CDR3 loop reads CASSLRDPGDVGLFYGYTF. CDR3 nucleotide sequence: TGTGCCAGCAGCTTACGAGACCCCGGGGACGTGGGCCTCTTCTATGGCTACACCTTC.

In DNA, the CDR3 is TGTGCCAGCAGTTTGGACAGGGGGCGGAAGGCCGAAGCTTTCTTT. Protein product: CASSLDRGRKAEAFF. The J gene is TRBJ1-1, the V gene TRBV6-5, with 11 bases matching TRBD1. The CDR3 consists of 15 residues. The V gene end was trimmed by 4 bases and the J gene end by 8 bases; junction bases not matched to a gene: 9. The germline V gene has CDR1 MNHEY and CDR2 SVGAGI.

Of note for this clonotype: A read error may account for a junction end that differs from germline. V and J are TRBV7-7 and TRBJ2-3, with D perhaps being TRBD1 or TRBD2 (6 bases each). The CDR3 is 13 residues long. CDR1 is SSHAT and CDR2 is FNYEAQ in the germline V gene (reference sequence). CDR3 loop: CASSLAPGATQYF. As DNA, the CDR3 is TGTGCTAGCAGCTTAGCGCCGGGGGCTACGCAGTATTTT. Combining the CDR3 with reference TRBV7-7 and TRBJ2-3 gives the whole variable domain GAGVSQSPRYKVTKRGQDVTLRCDPISSHATLYWYQQALGQGPEFLTYFNYEAQPDKSGLPSDRFSAERPEGSISTLTIQRTEQRDSAMYRCASSLAPGATQYFGPGTRLTVL.

This chain links TRBV6-5 with TRBJ2-3, with 12 bases lining up with TRBD2. CDR1 and CDR2 (germline): MNHEY, SVGAGI. V lost 3 bases, J lost 4 bases, and 8 bases stayed unmatched. This CDR3 has 17 residues. The CDR3: CASSYPRTSGMPDTQYF. The CDR3 DNA sequence: TGTGCCAGCAGTTATCCCCGGACTAGCGGGATGCCAGATACGCAGTATTTT.

The rearrangement links TRBV7-2 to TRBJ2-5, with unresolved D. The CDR3 has 12 residues. Germline-derived CDR1 and CDR2 are SGHTA and FQGNSA. V dropped 3 bases and J dropped 5 bases, with 7 bases sitting between them. The CDR3 DNA sequence: TGTGCCAGCAGCTTTTTGGTGGAGACCCAGTACTTC. Its protein product is CASSFLVETQYF.

The V gene is TRBV6-1, the J gene TRBJ2-3; D is perhaps TRBD2 (5 bases). The germline V gene has CDR1 MNHNS and CDR2 SASEGT. CDR3 length equals 16 residues. V shed 2 bases and J shed 0 bases, with 12 bases lying between them. CDR3 protein: CASSEYGGYSTDTQYF. The DNA for the CDR3 is TGTGCCAGCAGTGAATACGGCGGGTACAGCACAGATACGCAGTATTTT.